The 14 T cell receptor beta chains presented below share a single source sample, sequenced in a study of blood T cell repertoires in COVID-19. Profiled with immunoSEQ multiplex PCR; TCRdb holds only in-frame clones, not every one. The table includes just over 300,000 clones, around 87% detected once. The material sequenced was peripheral blood. All receptors come from a man aged 18-30 years with active or convalescent COVID-19.

This chain connects TRBV28 to TRBJ2-7; TRBD1 is a possible D gene (5 bases). Germline CDR1 is MDHEN and CDR2 is SYDVKM. The CDR3 extends over 16 amino acids. Trimming removed 3 bases at V and 4 bases at J, with 19 bases between. The CDR3 sequence is CASSFIIPTATYEQYF. CDR3 sequence (DNA): TGTGCCAGCAGTTTTATCATCCCGACAGCCACTTACGAGCAGTACTTC.

This clone was counted a single time. The chain carries TRBV14 and TRBJ2-7; TRBD1 is a possible D gene (5 bases). V lost 5 bases, J lost 3 bases, and 11 bases lay in between. Per the germline V gene, CDR1 is SGHDN and CDR2 is FVKESK. This CDR3 comprises 13 residues. In nucleotides, the CDR3 is TGTGCCAGCAGCAGGGGCCTCGACTACGAGCAGTACTTC. Protein sequence: CASSRGLDYEQYF.

The V call is TRBV6-2 or TRBV6-3, the J call TRBJ1-5; D remains ambiguous. The CDR3 length is 16 residues. Germline loops: CDR1 MNHEY, CDR2 SVGEGT. Trimming removed 5 bases at V and 5 bases at J, with 19 bases between. The CDR3 loop is CASSPHPEVIDQPQHF. The DNA for the CDR3 is TGTGCCAGCAGTCCGCACCCTGAGGTTATTGATCAGCCCCAGCATTTT.

This clone has more than one count but fewer than ten. The chain has TRBV19 and TRBJ1-3, with D perhaps matching TRBD1 (6 bases). Trimming cost V 7 bases and J 0 bases, with 13 bases left between them. The CDR3 length is 15 residues. The germline CDR1 and CDR2 sequences are LNHDA and SQIVND (reference sequence). CDR3 residues: CASTTRGFSGNTIYF. The CDR3 DNA sequence: TGTGCCAGTACCACCAGGGGTTTCTCTGGAAACACCATATATTTT.

The chain combines TRBV7-3 with TRBJ2-3; 10 bases line up with TRBD2. The V segment lost 0 bases and the J segment 2 bases; nucleotides outside the gene matches: 8. This CDR3 has 18 residues. The germline V gene has CDR1 SGHTA and CDR2 FQGTGA. The CDR3 region has the DNA TGTGCCAGCAGCTTAACATCTAGCGGGAGTGGGTTCACAGATACGCAGTATTTT. Protein product: CASSLTSSGSGFTDTQYF.

The chain links TRBV7-2 to TRBJ2-3; a weak D match, TRBD1 (7 bases). Germline V gene sequence: CDR1 SGHTA, CDR2 FQGNSA. V was clipped by 4 bases and J by 2 bases, with 13 bases between them. The CDR3 covers 15 residues. The CDR3, as DNA: TGTGCCAGCAGCTGGACAGGAGGGTCCACAGATACGCAGTATTTT. It codes for CASSWTGGSTDTQYF.

A single count supports this clone. The V and J genes are TRBV27 and TRBJ1-2; weak D call: TRBD1 (6 bases). V was pared by 6 bases and J by 8 bases, with 16 bases between. Looked up from germline, CDR1 is MNHEY and CDR2 is SMNVEV (reference sequence). The length of the CDR3 is 13 residues. The CDR3 bases are TGTGCCAGCAGCCGGACAGTACTGCACGGCTACACCTTC. Protein sequence: CASSRTVLHGYTF.

This clone was found once. V gene TRBV14 combines with J gene TRBJ2-3; no definite D call. The CDR3 covers 14 residues. CDR1 is SGHDN and CDR2 is FVKESK in the germline V gene. Trimming left V 5 bases short and J 0 bases short, with 9 bases between. The CDR3: CASSVEYSTDTQYF. The DNA for the CDR3 is TGTGCCAGCAGCGTGGAGTACAGCACAGATACGCAGTATTTT.

V is TRBV6-5 and J is TRBJ2-3; TRBD2 agrees at 7 bases. The trim removed 10 bases at V and 1 base at J, leaving 5 bases unmatched. Germline CDR1 and CDR2: MNHEY and SVGAGI. The CDR3 is 13 residues long. The CDR3: CAIRGEGTDTQYF. DNA for the CDR3: TGTGCCATCCGGGGGGAGGGCACAGATACGCAGTATTTT.

The chain joins TRBV27 to TRBJ2-3, with 10 bases lining up with TRBD2. Germline-derived CDR1 and CDR2 are MNHEY and SMNVEV (reference sequence). Trimming cost V 2 bases and J 0 bases; bases outside gene matches: 2. The CDR3 extends over 16 amino acids. The CDR3 protein is CASSLGLADSTDTQYF. In nucleotides, the CDR3 is TGTGCCAGCAGTTTAGGACTAGCGGATAGCACAGATACGCAGTATTTT.

In its sample, this clone was seen once. The genes are TRBV20-1 and TRBJ2-7; D call uncertain. Germline CDR1 DFQATT, CDR2 SNEGSKA (reference sequence). The V and J ends lost 2 bases and 0 bases respectively, with 2 bases between them. CDR3 length: 11 amino acids. CDR3 sequence reads: CSARHSYEQYF. The CDR3 nucleotides are TGCAGTGCTAGACACTCCTACGAGCAGTACTTC.

The chain combines TRBV18 with TRBJ2-1; perhaps TRBD2 as D (5 bases). The CDR3 runs to 15 residues. The germline V and J ends were trimmed by 5 bases and 1 base, with 12 bases remaining between them. Per the germline V gene, CDR1 is KGHSH and CDR2 is LQKENI. The CDR3 DNA sequence: TGTGCCAGCTCAACTAGGACCGGGTCCTACAATGAGCAGTTCTTC. It is translated as CASSTRTGSYNEQFF.

The table lists this clone with a count of one. The CDR3 nucleotides are TGTGCCATCAGCACGGAGTTCCTTAACTATGGCTACACCTTC. As protein: CAISTEFLNYGYTF. J is TRBJ1-2 and V is TRBV10-3; D is ambiguous. Germline CDR1 reads ENHRY; CDR2 reads SYGVKD. V was clipped by 6 bases and J by 1 base, with 12 bases between them. The CDR3 spans 14 residues.

The V gene is TRBV5-4, the J gene TRBJ1-5; TRBD1 agrees at 7 bases. CDR1 and CDR2 (germline): SGHNT, YYREEE (reference sequence). The CDR3 spans 13 residues. Unmatched junction bases numbered 1, after V lost 3 bases and J lost 4 bases. CDR3 in DNA: TGTGCCAGCAGCTCAGGGGGTAATCAGCCCCAGCATTTT. This translates into CASSSGGNQPQHF.